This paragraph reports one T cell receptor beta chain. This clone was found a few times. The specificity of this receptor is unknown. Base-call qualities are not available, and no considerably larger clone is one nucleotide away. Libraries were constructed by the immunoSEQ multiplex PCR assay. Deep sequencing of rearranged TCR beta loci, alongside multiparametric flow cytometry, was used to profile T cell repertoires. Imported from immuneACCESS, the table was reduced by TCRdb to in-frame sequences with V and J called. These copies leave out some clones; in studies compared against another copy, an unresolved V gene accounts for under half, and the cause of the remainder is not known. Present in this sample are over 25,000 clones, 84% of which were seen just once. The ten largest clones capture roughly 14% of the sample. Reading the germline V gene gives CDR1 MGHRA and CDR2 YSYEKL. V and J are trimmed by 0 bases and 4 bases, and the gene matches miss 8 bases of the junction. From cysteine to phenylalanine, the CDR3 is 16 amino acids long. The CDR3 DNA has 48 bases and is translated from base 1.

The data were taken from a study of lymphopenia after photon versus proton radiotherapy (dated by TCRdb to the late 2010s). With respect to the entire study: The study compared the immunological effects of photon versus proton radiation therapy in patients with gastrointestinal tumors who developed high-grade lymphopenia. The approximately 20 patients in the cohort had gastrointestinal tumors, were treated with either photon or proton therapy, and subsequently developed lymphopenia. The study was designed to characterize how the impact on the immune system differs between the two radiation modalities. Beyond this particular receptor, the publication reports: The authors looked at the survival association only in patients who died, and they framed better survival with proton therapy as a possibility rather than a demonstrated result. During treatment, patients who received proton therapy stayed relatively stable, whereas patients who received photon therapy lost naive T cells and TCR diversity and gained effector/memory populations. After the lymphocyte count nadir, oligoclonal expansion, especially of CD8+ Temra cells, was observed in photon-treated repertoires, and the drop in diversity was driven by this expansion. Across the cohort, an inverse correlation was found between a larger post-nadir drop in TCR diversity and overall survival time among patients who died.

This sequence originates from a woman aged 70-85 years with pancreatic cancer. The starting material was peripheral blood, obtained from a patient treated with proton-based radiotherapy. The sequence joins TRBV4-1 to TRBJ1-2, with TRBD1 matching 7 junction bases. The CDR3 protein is CASSQDWRGRGYGYTF. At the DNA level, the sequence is TGCGCCAGCAGCCAAGATTGGAGGGGGCGCGGCTATGGCTACACCTTC.